A selection of T cell receptor beta chains follows, all from one sample in a study of shared clonotypes between healthy human individuals. Profiling relied on immunoSEQ multiplex PCR, and the TCRdb table lists in-frame clones only, not all of them. This repertoire shows 950,000 to 1,300,000 clones, about 75% found once; its top ten account for 1.4% to 1.5%. The sequencing sample was made of memory CD4+ T cells sorted from blood. These receptor sequences come from a man younger than 35 in good health. CDR3s include the opening cysteine and the closing phenylalanine or tryptophan. The order of the fields is clone size, D gene, J gene, V gene, CDR3 protein, CDR3 DNA. A D gene is named only where the DNA matches it firmly. The size of a clone is reported for some rows only, either as once, few or many, or as a class for expanded clones.

size: .
D: .
J: TRBJ2-7
V: TRBV6-1
CDR3: CASSGRTESYEQYF
DNA: TGTGCCAGCAGCGGACGGACCGAGTCCTACGAGCAGTACTTC

size: .
D: .
J: TRBJ2-7
V: TRBV28
CDR3: CACRGRAYEQYF
DNA: TGTGCCTGTCGGGGAAGAGCCTACGAGCAGTACTTC

size: .
D: .
J: TRBJ2-3
V: TRBV5-4
CDR3: CASSSISTDTQYF
DNA: TGTGCCAGCAGCTCCATTAGCACAGATACGCAGTATTTT

size: .
D: .
J: TRBJ2-3
V: TRBV6-6
CDR3: CASSTLSVGTDTQYF
DNA: TGTGCCAGCAGTACCCTCTCGGTCGGCACAGATACGCAGTATTTT

size: few
D: TRBD2
J: TRBJ2-7
V: TRBV6-1
CDR3: CASSVQFGTSGWEQYF
DNA: TGTGCCAGCAGTGTACAATTTGGGACTAGCGGATGGGAGCAGTACTTC

size: .
D: TRBD1
J: TRBJ1-3
V: TRBV4-1
CDR3: CASSQLSTSTGQGAGNTIYF
DNA: TGCGCCAGCAGCCAACTGTCGACTTCCACCGGACAGGGCGCTGGAAACACCATATATTTT

size: .
D: .
J: TRBJ2-2
V: TRBV6-5
CDR3: CASSRSAVNTGELFF
DNA: TGTGCCAGCAGCCGGAGTGCGGTTAACACCGGGGAGCTGTTTTTT

size: .
D: TRBD2
J: TRBJ2-1
V: TRBV5-1
CDR3: CASSLGGRLSSYNEQFF
DNA: TGCGCCAGCAGCTTAGGCGGGAGACTCAGCTCCTACAATGAGCAGTTCTTC

size: .
D: TRBD2
J: TRBJ2-3
V: TRBV19
CDR3: CASSGLAGDTQYF
DNA: TGTGCCAGTAGTGGACTAGCGGGAGATACGCAGTATTTT

size: few
D: TRBD1
J: TRBJ1-1
V: TRBV29-1
CDR3: CSVDTGGTGAFF
DNA: TGCAGCGTTGACACAGGGGGCACAGGAGCTTTCTTT

size: .
D: .
J: TRBJ2-2
V: TRBV14
CDR3: CASSQDSADRRPGELFF
DNA: TGTGCCAGCAGCCAAGACTCAGCGGACCGACGGCCCGGGGAGCTGTTTTTT

size: .
D: .
J: TRBJ2-2
V: TRBV27
CDR3: CASSLGLLNTGELFF
DNA: TGTGCCAGCAGTCTAGGGCTTTTGAACACCGGGGAGCTGTTTTTT

size: .
D: .
J: TRBJ1-6
V: TRBV9
CDR3: CASSVDATSSYNSPLHF
DNA: TGTGCCAGCAGCGTAGACGCCACTAGCTCCTATAATTCACCCCTCCACTTT

size: .
D: TRBD2
J: TRBJ2-7
V: TRBV12-5
CDR3: CASGLAGLAADEQYF
DNA: TGTGCTAGTGGTTTGGCGGGACTAGCGGCCGACGAGCAGTACTTC

size: .
D: .
J: TRBJ2-1
V: TRBV2
CDR3: CASRRRWGDEQFF
DNA: TGTGCCAGCCGAAGAAGATGGGGCGATGAGCAGTTCTTC

size: .
D: .
J: TRBJ1-1
V: TRBV28
CDR3: CASSPPVREAFF
DNA: TGTGCCAGCAGCCCACCGGTACGGGAAGCTTTCTTT

size: .
D: TRBD1
J: TRBJ1-1
V: TRBV5-1
CDR3: CASSFTGETEAFF
DNA: TGCGCCAGCAGCTTTACAGGGGAGACTGAAGCTTTCTTT

size: few
D: .
J: TRBJ2-5
V: TRBV4-1
CDR3: CASSQGGEGRVRETQYF
DNA: TGCGCCAGCAGCCAAGGAGGAGAGGGGCGCGTGCGAGAGACCCAGTACTTC

size: .
D: TRBD1
J: TRBJ1-1
V: TRBV19
CDR3: CASRDDRAATEAFF
DNA: TGTGCCAGTAGGGATGACAGGGCAGCCACTGAAGCTTTCTTT

size: .
D: .
J: TRBJ2-7
V: TRBV5-4
CDR3: CASSSRLADEQYF
DNA: TGTGCCAGCAGCTCGAGGCTAGCAGATGAGCAGTACTTC

size: .
D: .
J: TRBJ1-5
V: TRBV5-1
CDR3: CASSLGVDQPQHF
DNA: TGCGCCAGCAGCTTGGGTGTTGATCAGCCCCAGCATTTT

size: .
D: TRBD1
J: TRBJ2-7
V: TRBV10-3
CDR3: CAINRQGVGYEQYF
DNA: TGTGCCATCAACCGACAGGGGGTGGGGTACGAGCAGTACTTC

size: .
D: TRBD1
J: TRBJ1-2
V: TRBV5-8
CDR3: CASSPRQGISGYTF
DNA: TGTGCCAGCAGCCCCCGACAGGGAATCAGTGGCTACACCTTC

size: .
D: TRBD1
J: TRBJ2-4
V: TRBV18
CDR3: CASSPPSQGLAKNIQYF
DNA: TGTGCCAGCTCACCACCGTCACAGGGGCTAGCCAAAAACATTCAGTACTTC

size: .
D: .
J: TRBJ2-6
V: TRBV30
CDR3: CAWSPKGRGSGANVLTF
DNA: TGTGCCTGGAGTCCAAAGGGACGGGGCTCTGGGGCCAACGTCCTGACTTTC

size: .
D: TRBD1
J: TRBJ1-6
V: TRBV6-6
CDR3: CASTWRTGGSPLHF
DNA: TGTGCCAGCACCTGGAGGACAGGGGGTTCACCCCTCCACTTT

size: .
D: .
J: TRBJ2-6
V: TRBV11-3
CDR3: CASSLGQGSGANVLTF
DNA: TGTGCCAGCAGCTTAGGTCAGGGTTCTGGGGCCAACGTCCTGACTTTC

size: .
D: .
J: TRBJ1-4
V: TRBV5-1
CDR3: CASSPRDGFLEKLFF
DNA: TGCGCCAGCAGCCCCAGGGACGGGTTTTTAGAAAAACTGTTTTTT

size: .
D: .
J: TRBJ2-7
V: TRBV7-9
CDR3: CASSLGRQGEYF
DNA: TGTGCCAGCAGCTTGGGGAGACAAGGGGAGTACTTC

size: .
D: .
J: TRBJ1-5
V: TRBV25-1
CDR3: CASHADTTNQPQHF
DNA: TGTGCCAGCCACGCAGATACTACAAATCAGCCCCAGCATTTT

size: .
D: .
J: TRBJ2-1
V: TRBV7-2
CDR3: CASGNRQLNEQFF
DNA: TGTGCCAGCGGAAATAGGCAACTCAATGAGCAGTTCTTC

size: .
D: TRBD1
J: TRBJ1-4
V: TRBV6-5
CDR3: CASSRDRGRGALFF
DNA: TGTGCCAGCAGCCGGGACAGGGGGCGAGGAGCACTGTTTTTT

size: once
D: .
J: TRBJ2-2
V: TRBV30
CDR3: CAWSVGANTGELFF
DNA: TGTGCCTGGAGTGTAGGGGCGAACACCGGGGAGCTGTTTTTT

size: once
D: TRBD1
J: TRBJ2-5
V: TRBV14
CDR3: CASSEGQGRAQETQYF
DNA: TGTGCCAGCAGCGAGGGACAGGGGAGGGCCCAAGAGACCCAGTACTTC

size: once
D: TRBD1
J: TRBJ1-2
V: TRBV10-3
CDR3: CAISELSGTVGLGYTF
DNA: TGTGCCATCAGTGAGCTCTCCGGGACAGTCGGCCTTGGCTACACCTTC

size: once
D: .
J: TRBJ2-1
V: TRBV27
CDR3: CASSSYRTRGSYNEQFF
DNA: TGTGCCAGCAGTTCATACAGGACAAGGGGCTCCTACAATGAGCAGTTCTTC

size: many
D: TRBD1
J: TRBJ2-1
V: TRBV7-3
CDR3: CASSRGGSENEQFF
DNA: TGTGCCAGCAGCCGAGGGGGCTCCGAAAATGAGCAGTTCTTC

size: .
D: .
J: TRBJ2-2
V: TRBV4-3
CDR3: CASSPEQGVGELFF
DNA: TGCGCCAGCAGCCCCGAACAGGGAGTCGGGGAGCTGTTTTTT

size: .
D: .
J: TRBJ2-3
V: TRBV9
CDR3: CASSVGDGTDTQYF
DNA: TGTGCCAGCAGCGTAGGTGACGGCACAGATACGCAGTATTTT

size: .
D: .
J: TRBJ2-3
V: TRBV7-2
CDR3: CASSLDVATGTDTQYF
DNA: TGTGCCAGCAGCTTAGATGTCGCAACAGGGACGGATACGCAGTATTTT

size: .
D: .
J: TRBJ2-2
V: TRBV5-1
CDR3: CASSTSPANTGELFF
DNA: TGCGCCAGCAGCACAAGCCCAGCGAACACCGGGGAGCTGTTTTTT